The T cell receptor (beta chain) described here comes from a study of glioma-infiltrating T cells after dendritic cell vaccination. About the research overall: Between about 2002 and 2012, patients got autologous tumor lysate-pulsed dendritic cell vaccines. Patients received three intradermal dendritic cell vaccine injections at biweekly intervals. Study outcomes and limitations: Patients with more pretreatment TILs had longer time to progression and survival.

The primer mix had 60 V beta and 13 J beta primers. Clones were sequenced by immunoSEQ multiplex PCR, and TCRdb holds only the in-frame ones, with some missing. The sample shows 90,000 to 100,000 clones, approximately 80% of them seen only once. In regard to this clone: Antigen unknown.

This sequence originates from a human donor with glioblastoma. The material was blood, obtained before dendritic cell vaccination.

CDR3 amino acids: CAIRGVRGGGEQYF. The CDR3 DNA reads as TGTGCCATCAGAGGGGTCAGGGGAGGGGGTGAGCAGTACTTC. The chain uses TRBV10-3 and TRBJ2-7; D is possibly TRBD2 (7 bases). Germline V lookup: CDR1 ENHRY, CDR2 SYGVKD. The CDR3 covers 14 residues. The V end was cut by 6 bases, the J end by 7 bases, with 19 bases between.